This T cell receptor (beta chain) was identified during a study of T cell responses to AZD1222 COVID-19 vaccine. Trimming left V 0 bases short and J 1 base short, with 6 bases between. CDR3 length: 14 residues. Germline CDR1 is KGHSH and CDR2 is LQKENI. Repertoires were generated with immunoSEQ multiplex PCR, while TCRdb's copy carries only in-frame clones and drops some. Of fewer than 150,000 clones listed, roughly 86% were seen once; the top ten hold around 4.5%. The material was peripheral blood, obtained on day 0 of AZD1222 vaccination. The chain couples TRBV18 to TRBJ1-1, with D tentatively TRBD1 (6 bases). This sequence originates from an adult in good health. In DNA form, the CDR3 reads TGTGCCAGCTCACCACCGGGGGCGAACACTGAAGCTTTCTTT. It encodes CASSPPGANTEAFF.